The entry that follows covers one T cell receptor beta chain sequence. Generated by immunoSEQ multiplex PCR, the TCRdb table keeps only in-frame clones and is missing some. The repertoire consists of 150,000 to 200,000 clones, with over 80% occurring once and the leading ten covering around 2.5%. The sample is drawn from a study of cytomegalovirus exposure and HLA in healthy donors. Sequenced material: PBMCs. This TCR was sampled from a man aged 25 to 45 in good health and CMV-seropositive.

CDR3 DNA: TGTGCCAGCAGCCGCGGGACAGGGGGTATGAACACTGAAGCTTTCTTT. It yields the protein CASSRGTGGMNTEAFF. V gene TRBV4-2 combines with J gene TRBJ1-1; TRBD1 matches at 11 bases. Germline CDR1 reads LGHNA; CDR2 reads YNFKEQ. The CDR3 spans 16 residues. V was pared by 4 bases and J by 0 bases, with 4 bases of the junction left unmatched.